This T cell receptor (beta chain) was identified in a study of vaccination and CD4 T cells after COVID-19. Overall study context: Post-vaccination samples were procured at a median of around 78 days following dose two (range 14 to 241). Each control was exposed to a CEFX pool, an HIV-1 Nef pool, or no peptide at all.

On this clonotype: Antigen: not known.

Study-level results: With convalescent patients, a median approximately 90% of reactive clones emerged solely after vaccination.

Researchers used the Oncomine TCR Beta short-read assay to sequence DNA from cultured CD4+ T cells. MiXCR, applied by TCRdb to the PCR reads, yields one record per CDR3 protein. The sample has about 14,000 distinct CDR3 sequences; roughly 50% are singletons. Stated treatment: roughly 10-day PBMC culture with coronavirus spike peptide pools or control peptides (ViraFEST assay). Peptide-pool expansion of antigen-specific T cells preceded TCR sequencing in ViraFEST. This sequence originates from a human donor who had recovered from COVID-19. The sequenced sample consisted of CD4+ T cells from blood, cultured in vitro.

The CDR3 region is CASSLGRDYGYTF. The CDR3 region has the DNA TGTGCCAGCAGCTTGGGCAGGGACTATGGCTACACCTTC. This chain links TRBV7-3 with TRBJ1-2, with a possible D match to TRBD1 (5 bases). This CDR3 has 13 amino acids. Looked up from germline, CDR1 is SGHTA and CDR2 is FQGTGA. V lost 3 bases and J 3 bases, leaving 8 bases between the germline ends. The variable domain in full, completed from reference TRBV7-3 and TRBJ1-2, reads GAGVSQTPSNKVTEKGKYVELRCDPISGHTALYWYRQSLGQGPEFLIYFQGTGAADDSGLPNDRFFAVRPEGSVSTLKIQRTERGDSAVYLCASSLGRDYGYTFGSGTRLTVV.